The present T cell receptor beta chain was sequenced within a study of T cell responses to AZD1222 COVID-19 vaccine. Broader study findings: Sampling captured repertoires only after the peak T cell response. Epitopes outside B.1.351 and B.1.1.7 mutated regions reportedly drew nearly half of spike TCRs. Clonal diversity was possibly underestimated, and the donors were mostly white British, with more females. Spike-wide coverage was observed for vaccine-associated CD4 TCRs, with dominant responses at 160-218 and 743-854.

In germline, CDR1 is SQVTM, CDR2 ANQGSEA. The CDR3 is made up of 16 amino acids. V lost 0 bases to trimming and J lost 5 bases; unmatched junction nucleotides: 9. Concerning this clone: Its cognate antigen is unknown.

Some clones are missing from TCRdb's copy, which holds only in-frame ones; the method was immunoSEQ multiplex PCR. Of about 90,000 clones in the sample, around 86% were seen once. This sequence originates from an adult in good health. Sequencing used peripheral blood, obtained on day 0 of AZD1222 vaccination. The V call is TRBV29-1, the J call TRBJ2-1; 8 nucleotides align to TRBD1. CDR3 DNA sequence: TGCAGCGTTGAAGATCATTTTCAGGGGGCGAACAATGAGCAGTTCTTC. Protein: CSVEDHFQGANNEQFF.